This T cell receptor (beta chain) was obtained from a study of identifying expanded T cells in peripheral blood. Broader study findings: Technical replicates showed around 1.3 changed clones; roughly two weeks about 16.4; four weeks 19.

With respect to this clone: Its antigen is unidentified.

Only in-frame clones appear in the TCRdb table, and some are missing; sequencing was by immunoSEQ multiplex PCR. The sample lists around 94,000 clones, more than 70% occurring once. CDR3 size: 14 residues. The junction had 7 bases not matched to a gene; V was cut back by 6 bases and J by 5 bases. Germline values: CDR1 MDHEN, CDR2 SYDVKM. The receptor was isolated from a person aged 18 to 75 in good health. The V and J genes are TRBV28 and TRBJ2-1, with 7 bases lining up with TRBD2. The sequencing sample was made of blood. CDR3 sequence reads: CASSLPSGHNEQFF. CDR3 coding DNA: TGTGCCAGCAGCCTGCCTAGCGGACACAATGAGCAGTTCTTC.